This record concerns one T cell receptor gamma chain sequence. This is likely an artifact of a read error, given a far larger clone one base away. The same CDR3 also results from other DNA sequences found in this sample. TCRdb re-called clones from the RT-PCR reads using CATT. The table lists around 230 gamma-chain clones, approximately 4.6% of them singletons. The CDR3 totals 15 residues. V trimming: 2 bases; J trimming: 6 bases; junction bases outside the gene matches: 13. Germline lookup yields CDR1 GITISATS and CDR2 ISYDGTV (reference sequence). The sample originates from a study of gamma-delta T cells after stem cell transplantation.

This TCR was recovered from a human donor. It is not recorded whose cells these are; they may come from a transplant donor. The chain carries TRGV9 and TRGJ1 or TRGJ2. The sequenced sample was gamma-delta T cells. CDR3 coding DNA: TGTGCCTTGTGGGAGGCACAAGGTTATAGTTATAAGAAACTCTTT. It encodes CALWEAQGYSYKKLF.